These T cell receptor beta chains were read from a single sample in a study of shared clonotypes between healthy human individuals. This table comes from immunoSEQ multiplex PCR, and its TCRdb copy is limited to in-frame clones, with some not included. The sample has 2 million to 2.5 million clones; around 90% are singletons. The sequencing sample was made of naive CD4+ T cells from PBMCs. The source is a young man in good health. Some clones in this sample may be carry-over from other donors' samples. CDR3s include the opening cysteine and the closing phenylalanine or tryptophan. The order of the fields is D gene, J gene, clone size, V gene, CDR3 DNA, CDR3 protein. D genes are given only for firm matches. Clone size is shown for a subset of rows, as once, few, many or a class of expanded clone.

d_call: .
j_call: TRBJ2-1
clone_size: .
v_call: TRBV9
cdr3_nt: TGTGCCAGCAGCCCGGACCTGGAGAGGGATGAGCAGTTCTTC
cdr3_aa: CASSPDLERDEQFF

d_call: .
j_call: TRBJ1-3
clone_size: .
v_call: TRBV4-3
cdr3_nt: TGCGCCAGCAGCCAAGACGCCGGGCTTCCTGGAAACACCATATATTTT
cdr3_aa: CASSQDAGLPGNTIYF

d_call: TRBD2
j_call: TRBJ2-3
clone_size: .
v_call: TRBV5-4
cdr3_nt: TGTGCCAGCGGGCGGGAGGGCCGGGATACGCAGTATTTT
cdr3_aa: CASGREGRDTQYF

d_call: .
j_call: TRBJ1-5
clone_size: .
v_call: TRBV5-8
cdr3_nt: TGTGCCAGCAGCTTGGTTCACCCCCGAAGGGCCCAGCATTTT
cdr3_aa: CASSLVHPRRAQHF

d_call: .
j_call: TRBJ2-5
clone_size: .
v_call: TRBV5-1
cdr3_nt: TGCGCCAGCAGCAGCCAGGGAGTCGGAGAGACCCAGTACTTC
cdr3_aa: CASSSQGVGETQYF

d_call: TRBD2
j_call: TRBJ2-7
clone_size: .
v_call: TRBV4-2
cdr3_nt: TGTGCCAGCAGCCAGACTAGCGGCTCCTACGAGCAGTACTTC
cdr3_aa: CASSQTSGSYEQYF

d_call: TRBD1
j_call: TRBJ1-2
clone_size: .
v_call: TRBV28
cdr3_nt: TGTGCCAGCAATTCAGAAGGGACAGGACACTATGGCTACACCTTC
cdr3_aa: CASNSEGTGHYGYTF

d_call: .
j_call: TRBJ2-7
clone_size: .
v_call: TRBV5-1
cdr3_nt: TGCGCCAGCAGCCCTAACAGGGAAATCCCCTACGAGCAGTACTTC
cdr3_aa: CASSPNREIPYEQYF

d_call: .
j_call: TRBJ1-4
clone_size: .
v_call: TRBV2
cdr3_nt: TGTGCCAGCAGGGACGGGAGAACTAATGAAAAACTGTTTTTT
cdr3_aa: CASRDGRTNEKLFF

d_call: TRBD1
j_call: TRBJ2-7
clone_size: .
v_call: TRBV5-1
cdr3_nt: TGCGCCAGCAGCTCCGGACAGGGTATGGCCGAGCAGTACTTC
cdr3_aa: CASSSGQGMAEQYF

d_call: TRBD2
j_call: TRBJ2-5
clone_size: .
v_call: TRBV7-8
cdr3_nt: TGTGCCAGCAGCCCGGGACTAGCGGGAGAGGAGACCCAGTACTTC
cdr3_aa: CASSPGLAGEETQYF

d_call: .
j_call: TRBJ1-6
clone_size: .
v_call: TRBV11-2
cdr3_nt: TGTGCCAGCAGCTTACTGGGTTCACCCCTCCACTTT
cdr3_aa: CASSLLGSPLHF

d_call: .
j_call: TRBJ1-4
clone_size: .
v_call: TRBV6-5
cdr3_nt: TGTGCCAGCAGAAAGGGGCTTCCTCGGTATGAAAAACTGTTTTTT
cdr3_aa: CASRKGLPRYEKLFF

d_call: TRBD2
j_call: TRBJ2-1
clone_size: once
v_call: TRBV11-3
cdr3_nt: TGTGCCAGCAGCCGCCGCGGGAGGGCCTTAGGGGAGCAGTTCTTC
cdr3_aa: CASSRRGRALGEQFF

d_call: .
j_call: TRBJ1-5
clone_size: .
v_call: TRBV5-1
cdr3_nt: TGCGCCAGCAGCTTACTCCCAGGGGTTGATCAGCCCCAGCATTTT
cdr3_aa: CASSLLPGVDQPQHF

d_call: TRBD2
j_call: TRBJ2-2
clone_size: few
v_call: TRBV9
cdr3_nt: TGTGCCAGCAGCGGACGGACCGCGGGAGCCGGGGAGCTGTTTTTT
cdr3_aa: CASSGRTAGAGELFF

d_call: .
j_call: TRBJ1-1
clone_size: once
v_call: TRBV5-1
cdr3_nt: TGCGCCAGCAGGCATGTTAACACTGAAGCTTTCTTT
cdr3_aa: CASRHVNTEAFF

d_call: .
j_call: TRBJ2-3
clone_size: .
v_call: TRBV7-3
cdr3_nt: TGTGCCAGCACTTCCCAGACTAGCACAGATACGCAGTATTTT
cdr3_aa: CASTSQTSTDTQYF

d_call: .
j_call: TRBJ2-1
clone_size: .
v_call: TRBV7-9
cdr3_nt: TGTGCCAGCAGCTTAAAAAGACATAATGAGCAGTTCTTC
cdr3_aa: CASSLKRHNEQFF

d_call: .
j_call: TRBJ2-5
clone_size: once
v_call: TRBV19
cdr3_nt: TGTGCCAGTAGTATTACAGGGCCTGTGGAGACCCAGTACTTC
cdr3_aa: CASSITGPVETQYF

d_call: TRBD1
j_call: TRBJ1-2
clone_size: .
v_call: TRBV28
cdr3_nt: TGTGCCAGCAGTTCGCCGGGACAGCCAGGCGATGGCTACACCTTC
cdr3_aa: CASSSPGQPGDGYTF

d_call: TRBD2
j_call: TRBJ2-1
clone_size: .
v_call: TRBV28
cdr3_nt: TGTGCCAGCAGTTTAGCTAGCGGGAGGAATGAGCAGTTCTTC
cdr3_aa: CASSLASGRNEQFF

d_call: .
j_call: TRBJ2-1
clone_size: few
v_call: TRBV9
cdr3_nt: TGTGCCAGCAGCGTTTTTCGGGAGCCATCCTACAATGAGCAGTTCTTC
cdr3_aa: CASSVFREPSYNEQFF

d_call: .
j_call: TRBJ2-2
clone_size: .
v_call: TRBV27
cdr3_nt: TGTGCCAGCAACCCGGGGGGCTGGGTGACCGGGGAGCTGTTTTTT
cdr3_aa: CASNPGGWVTGELFF

d_call: TRBD1
j_call: TRBJ1-1
clone_size: few
v_call: TRBV28
cdr3_nt: TGTGCCAGCAGCCCCTGGACAGGGGGCCTGAACACTGAAGCTTTCTTT
cdr3_aa: CASSPWTGGLNTEAFF

d_call: .
j_call: TRBJ1-2
clone_size: .
v_call: TRBV6-1
cdr3_nt: TGTGCCAGCACCCAACGAACAGGCTTTAACTATGGCTACACCTTC
cdr3_aa: CASTQRTGFNYGYTF

d_call: .
j_call: TRBJ1-5
clone_size: .
v_call: TRBV27
cdr3_nt: TGTGCCAGCAGACTGCAGACCGGCAATCAGCCCCAGCATTTT
cdr3_aa: CASRLQTGNQPQHF

d_call: .
j_call: TRBJ2-5
clone_size: .
v_call: TRBV5-1
cdr3_nt: TGCGCCAGCAGCTCGGCGGGTAGCGGCCAAGAGACCCAGTACTTC
cdr3_aa: CASSSAGSGQETQYF

d_call: TRBD1
j_call: TRBJ2-6
clone_size: .
v_call: TRBV4-1
cdr3_nt: TGCGCCAGCAGCCAAACCGGGACAGGGGATTCTGGGGCCAACGTCCTGACTTTC
cdr3_aa: CASSQTGTGDSGANVLTF

d_call: TRBD2
j_call: TRBJ2-7
clone_size: .
v_call: TRBV27
cdr3_nt: TGTGCCAGCAGTATAGCGGGAGGGAGGGACGAGCAGTACTTC
cdr3_aa: CASSIAGGRDEQYF

d_call: TRBD2
j_call: TRBJ2-1
clone_size: once
v_call: TRBV7-3
cdr3_nt: TGTGCCAGCAGCTTAATCCCGGGAGGGCCCCATGAGCAGTTCTTC
cdr3_aa: CASSLIPGGPHEQFF

d_call: .
j_call: TRBJ1-4
clone_size: .
v_call: TRBV2
cdr3_nt: TGTGCCAGCAAGGGAACCAGAGGTGAAAAACTGTTTTTT
cdr3_aa: CASKGTRGEKLFF

d_call: TRBD1
j_call: TRBJ1-1
clone_size: .
v_call: TRBV29-1
cdr3_nt: TGCAGCGTTCCCGGGACAGGCATCATGAACACTGAAGCTTTCTTT
cdr3_aa: CSVPGTGIMNTEAFF

d_call: .
j_call: TRBJ1-5
clone_size: .
v_call: TRBV4-2
cdr3_nt: TGTGCCAGCAGCCAAGTCCACGGGCGTATCAATCAGCCCCAGCATTTT
cdr3_aa: CASSQVHGRINQPQHF

d_call: .
j_call: TRBJ1-1
clone_size: .
v_call: TRBV28
cdr3_nt: TGTGCCAGCAGTTTACAGACGAACACTGAAGCTTTCTTT
cdr3_aa: CASSLQTNTEAFF

d_call: TRBD2
j_call: TRBJ2-7
clone_size: .
v_call: TRBV28
cdr3_nt: TGTGCCATCGCTGGACTAGCGGCCCCCTACGAGCAGTACTTC
cdr3_aa: CAIAGLAAPYEQYF

d_call: TRBD1
j_call: TRBJ2-7
clone_size: .
v_call: TRBV18
cdr3_nt: TGTGCCAGCTCAGAAAGGACAGGGGACGAGCAGTACTTC
cdr3_aa: CASSERTGDEQYF

d_call: .
j_call: TRBJ1-1
clone_size: .
v_call: TRBV2
cdr3_nt: TGTGCCAGCAGTGCTACGACAGCGAACACTGAAGCTTTCTTT
cdr3_aa: CASSATTANTEAFF

d_call: TRBD1
j_call: TRBJ2-3
clone_size: .
v_call: TRBV5-1
cdr3_nt: TGCGCCACCTCCTCCGGGACAGCTTTCTCAGATACGCAGTATTTT
cdr3_aa: CATSSGTAFSDTQYF

d_call: TRBD1
j_call: TRBJ2-5
clone_size: .
v_call: TRBV27
cdr3_nt: TGTGCCAGCAGACAGGGGGGAGGAGAGACCCAGTACTTC
cdr3_aa: CASRQGGGETQYF

d_call: .
j_call: TRBJ2-5
clone_size: .
v_call: TRBV7-3
cdr3_nt: TGTGCCAGCAGCCCCGCGGGGCAGGGGAACGGAGAGACCCAGTACTTC
cdr3_aa: CASSPAGQGNGETQYF

d_call: .
j_call: TRBJ1-2
clone_size: .
v_call: TRBV7-8
cdr3_nt: TGTGCCAGCAGCTCATCCTCGGGTTGGGCCTATGGCTACACCTTC
cdr3_aa: CASSSSSGWAYGYTF

d_call: .
j_call: TRBJ2-1
clone_size: .
v_call: TRBV18
cdr3_nt: TGTGCCAGCTCACCAGGCCAACCGTGGGGGGGCCCCTACAATGAGCAGTTCTTC
cdr3_aa: CASSPGQPWGGPYNEQFF

d_call: TRBD1
j_call: TRBJ2-7
clone_size: .
v_call: TRBV6-5
cdr3_nt: TGTGCCAGCAGTTCGACTCGGGGACAGCATCCCTACGAGCAGTACTTC
cdr3_aa: CASSSTRGQHPYEQYF

d_call: .
j_call: TRBJ2-3
clone_size: .
v_call: TRBV5-1
cdr3_nt: TGCGCCAGCAGCTTGGAACTGATTAGCACAGATACGCAGTATTTT
cdr3_aa: CASSLELISTDTQYF

d_call: TRBD1
j_call: TRBJ1-1
clone_size: once
v_call: TRBV5-1
cdr3_nt: TGCGCCAGCAGCTCCGGGACAGGGGGCCGGGGCACTGAAGCTTTCTTT
cdr3_aa: CASSSGTGGRGTEAFF

d_call: .
j_call: TRBJ2-5
clone_size: .
v_call: TRBV18
cdr3_nt: TGTGCCAGCTCACGGGACGGTCAAGAGACCCAGTACTTC
cdr3_aa: CASSRDGQETQYF

d_call: .
j_call: TRBJ2-1
clone_size: .
v_call: TRBV5-1
cdr3_nt: TGCGCCAGCAGCTTGGCGACAGCCCTTTCCTACAATGAGCAGTTCTTC
cdr3_aa: CASSLATALSYNEQFF

d_call: .
j_call: TRBJ2-7
clone_size: .
v_call: TRBV6-5
cdr3_nt: TGTGCCAGCAGTTACGGAGCGTGGTACGAGCAGTACTTC
cdr3_aa: CASSYGAWYEQYF